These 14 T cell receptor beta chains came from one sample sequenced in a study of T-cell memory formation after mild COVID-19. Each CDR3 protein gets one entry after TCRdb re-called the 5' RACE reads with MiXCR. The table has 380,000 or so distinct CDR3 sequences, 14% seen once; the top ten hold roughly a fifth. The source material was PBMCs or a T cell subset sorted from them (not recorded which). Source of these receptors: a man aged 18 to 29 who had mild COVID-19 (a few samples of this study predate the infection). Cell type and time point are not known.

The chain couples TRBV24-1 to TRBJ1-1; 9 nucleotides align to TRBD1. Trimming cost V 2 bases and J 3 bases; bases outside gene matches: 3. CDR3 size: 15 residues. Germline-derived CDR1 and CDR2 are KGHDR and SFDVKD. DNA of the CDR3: TGTGCCACCAGTGATTCCAGGACAGGGGACACTGAAGCTTTCTTT. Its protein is CATSDSRTGDTEAFF.

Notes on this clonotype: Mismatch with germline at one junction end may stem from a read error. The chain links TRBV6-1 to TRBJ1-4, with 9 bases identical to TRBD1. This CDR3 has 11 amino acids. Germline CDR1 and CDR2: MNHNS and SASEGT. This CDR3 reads CASTPLWDRDF. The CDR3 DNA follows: TGTGCCAGCACCCCCTTATGGGACAGGGACTTT.

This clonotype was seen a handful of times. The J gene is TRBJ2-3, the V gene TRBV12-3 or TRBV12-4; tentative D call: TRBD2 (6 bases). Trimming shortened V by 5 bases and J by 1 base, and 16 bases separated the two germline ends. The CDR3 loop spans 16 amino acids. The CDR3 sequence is CASSPYTGGRTDTQYF. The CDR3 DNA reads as TGTGCCAGCAGTCCTTATACCGGGGGACGCACAGATACGCAGTATTTT.

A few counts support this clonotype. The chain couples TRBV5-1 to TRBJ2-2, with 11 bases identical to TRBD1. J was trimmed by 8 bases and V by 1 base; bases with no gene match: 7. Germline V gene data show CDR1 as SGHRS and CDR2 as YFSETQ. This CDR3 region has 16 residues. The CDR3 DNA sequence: TGCGCCAGCAGCTTGTCGAGGACAGGGGGCCCTGGGGAGCTGTTTTTT. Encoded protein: CASSLSRTGGPGELFF.

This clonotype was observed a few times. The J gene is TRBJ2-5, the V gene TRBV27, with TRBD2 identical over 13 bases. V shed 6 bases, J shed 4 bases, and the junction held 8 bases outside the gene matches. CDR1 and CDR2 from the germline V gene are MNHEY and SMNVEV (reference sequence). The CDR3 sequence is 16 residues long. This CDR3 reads CASSPLAGGARETQYF. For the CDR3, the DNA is TGTGCCAGCAGCCCACTAGCGGGGGGGGCCAGAGAGACCCAGTACTTC.

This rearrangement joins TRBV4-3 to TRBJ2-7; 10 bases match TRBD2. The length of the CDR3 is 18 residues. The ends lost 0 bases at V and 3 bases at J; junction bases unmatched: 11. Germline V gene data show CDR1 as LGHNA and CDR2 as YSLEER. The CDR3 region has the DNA TGCGCCAGCAGCCAAGATCTAAACTGGGTAGCGGGGGGCTACGAGCAGTACTTC. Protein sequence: CASSQDLNWVAGGYEQYF.

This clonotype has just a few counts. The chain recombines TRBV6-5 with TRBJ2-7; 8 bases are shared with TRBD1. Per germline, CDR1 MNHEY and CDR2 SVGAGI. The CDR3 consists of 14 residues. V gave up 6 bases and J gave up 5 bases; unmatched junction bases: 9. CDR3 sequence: CASSKQGGIDEQYF. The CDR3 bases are TGTGCCAGCAGCAAACAGGGGGGCATAGACGAGCAGTACTTC.

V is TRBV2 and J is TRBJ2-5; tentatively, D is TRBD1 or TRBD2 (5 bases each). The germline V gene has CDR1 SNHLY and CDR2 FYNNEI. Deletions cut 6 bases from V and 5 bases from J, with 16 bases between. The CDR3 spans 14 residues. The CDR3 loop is CASSEGPVRETQYF. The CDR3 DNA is TGTGCCAGCAGCGAGGGACCCGTTCGGGAGACCCAGTACTTC. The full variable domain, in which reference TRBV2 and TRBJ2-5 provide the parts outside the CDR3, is EPEVTQTPSHQVTQMGQEVILRCVPISNHLYFYWYRQILGQKVEFLVSFYNNEISEKSEIFDDQFSVERPDGSNFTLKIRSTKLEDSAMYFCASSEGPVRETQYFGPGTRLLVL.

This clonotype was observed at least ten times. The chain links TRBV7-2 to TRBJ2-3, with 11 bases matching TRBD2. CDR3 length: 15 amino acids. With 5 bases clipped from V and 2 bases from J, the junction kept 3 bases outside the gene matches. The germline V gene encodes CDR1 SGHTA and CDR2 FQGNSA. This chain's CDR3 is CASSPTSGDTDTQYF. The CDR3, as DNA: TGTGCCAGCAGCCCGACTAGCGGGGACACAGATACGCAGTATTTT. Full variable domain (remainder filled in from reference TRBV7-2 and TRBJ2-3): GAGVSQSPSNKVTEKGKDVELRCDPISGHTALYWYRQSLGQGLEFLIYFQGNSAPDKSGLPSDRFSAERTGGSVSTLTIQRTQQEDSAVYLCASSPTSGDTDTQYFGPGTRLTVL.

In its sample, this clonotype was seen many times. As DNA, the CDR3 is TGTGCCAGCAGCGTAGTCCAGCGGGGGTTTTCGAACACCGGGGAGCTGTTTTTT. This encodes CASSVVQRGFSNTGELFF. The chain joins TRBV9 to TRBJ2-2, with 8 nucleotides matching TRBD2. Germline assignment: CDR1 SGDLS and CDR2 YYNGEE. The CDR3 spans 18 residues. The junction had 7 bases not matched to a gene; V was cut back by 0 bases and J by 0 bases. Supplemented by reference TRBV9 and TRBJ2-2, the full variable domain reads DSGVTQTPKHLITATGQRVTLRCSPRSGDLSVYWYQQSLDQGLQFLIQYYNGEERAKGNILERFSAQQFPDLHSELNLSSLELGDSALYFCASSVVQRGFSNTGELFFGEGSRLTVL.

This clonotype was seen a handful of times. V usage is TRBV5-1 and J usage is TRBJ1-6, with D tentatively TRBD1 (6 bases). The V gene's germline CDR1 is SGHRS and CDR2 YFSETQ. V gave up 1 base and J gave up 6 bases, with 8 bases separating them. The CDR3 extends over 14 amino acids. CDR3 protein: CASSLTGPNSPLHF. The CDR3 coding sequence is TGCGCCAGCAGCTTGACAGGGCCTAATTCACCCCTCCACTTT.

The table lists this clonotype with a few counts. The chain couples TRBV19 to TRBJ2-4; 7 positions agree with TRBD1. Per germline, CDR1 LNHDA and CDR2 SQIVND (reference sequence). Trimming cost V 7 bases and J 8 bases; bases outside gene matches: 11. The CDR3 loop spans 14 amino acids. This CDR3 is CASKDRPPRDIQYF. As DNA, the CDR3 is TGTGCCAGTAAGGACAGGCCGCCCCGTGACATTCAGTACTTC.

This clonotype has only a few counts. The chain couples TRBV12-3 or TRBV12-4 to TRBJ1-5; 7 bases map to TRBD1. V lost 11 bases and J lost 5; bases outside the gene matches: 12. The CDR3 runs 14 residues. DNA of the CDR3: TGTGCCTCTAGGGGGCAGGGGGTTTATCAGCCCCAGCATTTT. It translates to CASRGQGVYQPQHF.

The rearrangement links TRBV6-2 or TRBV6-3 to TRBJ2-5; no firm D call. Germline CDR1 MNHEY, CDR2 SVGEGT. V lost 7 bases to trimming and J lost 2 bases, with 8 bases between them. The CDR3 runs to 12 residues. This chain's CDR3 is CASTSVQETQYF. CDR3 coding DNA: TGTGCCAGCACCTCTGTGCAAGAGACCCAGTACTTC.